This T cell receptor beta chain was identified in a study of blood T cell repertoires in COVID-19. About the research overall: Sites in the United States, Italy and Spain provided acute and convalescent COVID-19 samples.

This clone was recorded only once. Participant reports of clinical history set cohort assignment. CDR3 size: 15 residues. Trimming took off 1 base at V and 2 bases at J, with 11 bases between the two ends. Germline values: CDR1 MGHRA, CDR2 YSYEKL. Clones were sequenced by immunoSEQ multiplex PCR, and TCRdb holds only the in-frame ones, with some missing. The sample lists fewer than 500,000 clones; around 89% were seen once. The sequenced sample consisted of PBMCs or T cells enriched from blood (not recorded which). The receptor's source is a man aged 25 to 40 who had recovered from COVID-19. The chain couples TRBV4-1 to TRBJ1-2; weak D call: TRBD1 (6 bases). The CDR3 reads CASSQGEGVNYGYTF. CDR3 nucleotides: TGCGCCAGCAGCCAAGGAGAGGGGGTAAACTATGGCTACACCTTC.